A selection of T cell receptor beta chains follows, all from one sample in a study of immune heterogeneity within non-small cell lung tumors. From the multiplex PCR reads, TCRdb called clonotypes with MiXCR, one entry per CDR3 protein. The sample holds 20,000 to 25,000 distinct CDR3 sequences, less than 35% seen once. The sequenced material came from lung tumor tissue. The receptors were gathered from a man between 35 and 55 years old with non-small cell lung cancer. Both conserved end residues are part of each CDR3. D genes are given only for firm matches. Not all rows give a size; the values are once, few, many and, for expanded clones, a class.

J gene: TRBJ2-1
CDR3 length: 15
clone size: many
V gene: TRBV20-1
D gene: TRBD2
CDR3 DNA: TGCAGTGCGTCGAGATTGCGGGAGGTATTCGGTGAGCAGTTCTTC
CDR3 protein: CSASRLREVFGEQFF

J gene: TRBJ2-1
CDR3 length: 14
clone size: few
V gene: TRBV20-1
D gene: NA
CDR3 DNA: TGCAGTGCTAGAGTAGCCCCTAGCACGGTCGAGCAGTTCTTC
CDR3 protein: CSARVAPSTVEQFF

J gene: TRBJ2-7
CDR3 length: 13
clone size: NA
V gene: TRBV6-1
D gene: NA
CDR3 DNA: TGTGCCAGAGGCGGCCGGTCGACATACGAGCAGTACTTC
CDR3 protein: CARGGRSTYEQYF

J gene: TRBJ1-2
CDR3 length: 15
clone size: few
V gene: TRBV7-2
D gene: NA
CDR3 DNA: TGTGCCAGCAGCTTAGGCTGGGGTTACGACTCTGGCTACACCTTC
CDR3 protein: CASSLGWGYDSGYTF

J gene: TRBJ2-2
CDR3 length: 16
clone size: NA
V gene: TRBV19
D gene: TRBD2
CDR3 DNA: TGTGCCAGTAGTCTATCTGCAGGCGGGAGCACCGGGGAGCTGTTTTTT
CDR3 protein: CASSLSAGGSTGELFF

J gene: TRBJ1-3
CDR3 length: 20
clone size: few
V gene: TRBV19
D gene: TRBD1
CDR3 DNA: TGTGCCAGTAGTATCAGACTCAGGGGGCGCGAGGGCTTCTCTGGAAACACCATATATTTT
CDR3 protein: CASSIRLRGREGFSGNTIYF

J gene: TRBJ2-2
CDR3 length: 18
clone size: few
V gene: TRBV3-1
D gene: NA
CDR3 DNA: TGTGCCAGCAGCCAATGGGGGCTAGCGGACTTTAACACCGGGGAGCTGTTTTTT
CDR3 protein: CASSQWGLADFNTGELFF

J gene: TRBJ2-7
CDR3 length: 15
clone size: few
V gene: TRBV5-1
D gene: TRBD1
CDR3 DNA: TGCGCCAGCAGCTCGGGACAGGGGGCCTCCTACGAGCAGTACTTC
CDR3 protein: CASSSGQGASYEQYF

J gene: TRBJ2-2
CDR3 length: 18
clone size: few
V gene: TRBV4-1
D gene: TRBD2
CDR3 DNA: TGCGCCAGCAGCCTCCAACTAGCGGGAGGAGCGAATACCGGGGAGCTGTTTTTT
CDR3 protein: CASSLQLAGGANTGELFF

J gene: TRBJ1-5
CDR3 length: 15
clone size: large
V gene: TRBV12-3/TRBV12-4
D gene: NA
CDR3 DNA: TGTGCCAGCAGTTTCTCCCGGAGTTGGGGGCGACCCCAGCATTTT
CDR3 protein: CASSFSRSWGRPQHF

J gene: TRBJ1-6
CDR3 length: 17
clone size: NA
V gene: TRBV4-1
D gene: TRBD1
CDR3 DNA: TGCGCCAGCAGCCAAGATGCATGGGGACAGACTAATTCACCCCTCCACTTT
CDR3 protein: CASSQDAWGQTNSPLHF

J gene: TRBJ2-5
CDR3 length: 18
clone size: NA
V gene: TRBV10-1
D gene: TRBD2
CDR3 DNA: TGCGCCAGCAGCTGGTGGGGCCTACTAGCGGGAGGTCAAGAGACCCAGTACTTC
CDR3 protein: CASSWWGLLAGGQETQYF

J gene: TRBJ2-2
CDR3 length: 12
clone size: few
V gene: TRBV12-3/TRBV12-4
D gene: NA
CDR3 DNA: TGTGCCAGCAGGAAATACACCGGGGAGCTGTTTTTT
CDR3 protein: CASRKYTGELFF

J gene: TRBJ1-2
CDR3 length: 13
clone size: few
V gene: TRBV4-2
D gene: NA
CDR3 DNA: TGTGCCAGCAGCCCGGCGGGAAACTATGGCTACACCTTC
CDR3 protein: CASSPAGNYGYTF

J gene: TRBJ2-3
CDR3 length: 16
clone size: NA
V gene: TRBV9
D gene: NA
CDR3 DNA: TGTGCCAGCAGCGTAACCCCCCAGACTAGCACAGATACGCAGTATTTT
CDR3 protein: CASSVTPQTSTDTQYF

J gene: TRBJ1-5
CDR3 length: 13
clone size: medium-sized
V gene: TRBV30
D gene: TRBD1
CDR3 DNA: TGTGCCTGGAGTACACAGGGGAATCAGCCCCAGCATTTT
CDR3 protein: CAWSTQGNQPQHF

J gene: TRBJ2-7
CDR3 length: 18
clone size: many
V gene: TRBV12-5
D gene: TRBD2
CDR3 DNA: TGTGCTGGGGGGGGAGGGACTAGCGGAGACCTAAGGGGGTTCGAGCAGTACTTC
CDR3 protein: CAGGGGTSGDLRGFEQYF

J gene: TRBJ2-7
CDR3 length: 15
clone size: medium-sized
V gene: TRBV6-1
D gene: NA
CDR3 DNA: TGTGCCAGCAGCCGAGGTGGAGGGCCGCTGAACGAGCAGTACTTC
CDR3 protein: CASSRGGGPLNEQYF

J gene: TRBJ1-2
CDR3 length: 13
clone size: medium-sized
V gene: TRBV28
D gene: TRBD1
CDR3 DNA: TGTGCCAGCAGTGGACAGGGGTTCGGTGGCTACACCTTC
CDR3 protein: CASSGQGFGGYTF

J gene: TRBJ2-3
CDR3 length: 17
clone size: medium-sized
V gene: TRBV5-1
D gene: TRBD2
CDR3 DNA: TGCGCCAGCAGCTTCCGGGGACTAGCGGGAAGCACAGATACGCAGTATTTT
CDR3 protein: CASSFRGLAGSTDTQYF

J gene: TRBJ2-1
CDR3 length: 16
clone size: many
V gene: TRBV3-1
D gene: NA
CDR3 DNA: TGTGCCAGCAGCCGGGGTCCGAGGGGCTCTTACAATGAGCAGTTCTTC
CDR3 protein: CASSRGPRGSYNEQFF

J gene: TRBJ2-7
CDR3 length: 16
clone size: NA
V gene: TRBV4-1
D gene: NA
CDR3 DNA: TGCGCCAGCAGCCAAGAGGCATGGTTCAGGGGCTCCGAGCAGTACTTC
CDR3 protein: CASSQEAWFRGSEQYF

J gene: TRBJ2-4
CDR3 length: 14
clone size: NA
V gene: TRBV27
D gene: NA
CDR3 DNA: TGTGCCAGCAGTTTAAGGAGGGGGAAAAACATTCAGTACTTC
CDR3 protein: CASSLRRGKNIQYF

J gene: TRBJ2-7
CDR3 length: 15
clone size: NA
V gene: TRBV7-2
D gene: NA
CDR3 DNA: TGTGCCAGCAGCTTAGGTGGCGGGTTGCCCTACGAGCAGTACTTC
CDR3 protein: CASSLGGGLPYEQYF

J gene: TRBJ1-4
CDR3 length: 16
clone size: many
V gene: TRBV6-6
D gene: TRBD1
CDR3 DNA: TGTGCCAGCAGTTACTCTGCGGACAGGAAGAATGAAAAACTGTTTTTT
CDR3 protein: CASSYSADRKNEKLFF

J gene: TRBJ2-7
CDR3 length: 11
clone size: NA
V gene: TRBV3-1
D gene: NA
CDR3 DNA: TGTGCCAGCAGCCAGGCGGTACAGCAGTACTTC
CDR3 protein: CASSQAVQQYF

J gene: TRBJ2-1
CDR3 length: 14
clone size: NA
V gene: TRBV10-3
D gene: NA
CDR3 DNA: TGTGCCATCAGTGAGTCCGTGGCGGTAAGTGAGCAGTTCTTC
CDR3 protein: CAISESVAVSEQFF

J gene: TRBJ2-1
CDR3 length: 13
clone size: NA
V gene: TRBV20-1
D gene: NA
CDR3 DNA: TGCATTGCTGGGTGGACTCGTTCCCCTGAGCAGTTCTTC
CDR3 protein: CIAGWTRSPEQFF

J gene: TRBJ1-5
CDR3 length: 15
clone size: NA
V gene: TRBV20-1
D gene: NA
CDR3 DNA: TGCAGTGCTAGAGAGGACAAGGGAGGGGGTCAGCCCCAGCATTTT
CDR3 protein: CSAREDKGGGQPQHF

J gene: TRBJ1-5
CDR3 length: 15
clone size: few
V gene: TRBV5-1
D gene: NA
CDR3 DNA: TGCGCCAGCAGCTTGGCCCTTCACATCAATCAGCTCCAGCATTTT
CDR3 protein: CASSLALHINQLQHF

J gene: TRBJ2-1
CDR3 length: 13
clone size: NA
V gene: TRBV2
D gene: NA
CDR3 DNA: TGTGCCAGCAGCTATTGGACGATCAATGAGCAGTTCTTC
CDR3 protein: CASSYWTINEQFF

J gene: TRBJ1-5
CDR3 length: 12
clone size: NA
V gene: TRBV12-3/TRBV12-4
D gene: NA
CDR3 DNA: TGTACCAGCAGTTTATGGTCTCAGCCCCAGCATTTT
CDR3 protein: CTSSLWSQPQHF

J gene: TRBJ1-6
CDR3 length: 16
clone size: few
V gene: TRBV5-6
D gene: TRBD1
CDR3 DNA: TGTGCCAGCAGCTTGGGACAGGGGGCTGGTAATTCACCCCTCCACTTT
CDR3 protein: CASSLGQGAGNSPLHF

J gene: TRBJ2-7
CDR3 length: 16
clone size: NA
V gene: TRBV5-4
D gene: NA
CDR3 DNA: TGTGCCAGCAGCTTCGGTCGGGCGGACATAGCCTACGAGCAGTACTTC
CDR3 protein: CASSFGRADIAYEQYF

J gene: TRBJ1-1
CDR3 length: 13
clone size: NA
V gene: TRBV11-2
D gene: NA
CDR3 DNA: TGTGCCAGCAGCTTTGAAAGGGGAAGTGAAGCTTTCTTT
CDR3 protein: CASSFERGSEAFF

J gene: TRBJ1-2
CDR3 length: 14
clone size: many
V gene: TRBV12-3/TRBV12-4
D gene: NA
CDR3 DNA: TGTGCCAGCAGTTTTCGGGGGGGTAGTGGAGGCTACACCTTC
CDR3 protein: CASSFRGGSGGYTF

J gene: TRBJ1-1
CDR3 length: 17
clone size: few
V gene: TRBV27
D gene: NA
CDR3 DNA: TGTGCCAGCAGTTTATCGTATTGGGGGCGAATGAACACTGAAGCTTTCTTT
CDR3 protein: CASSLSYWGRMNTEAFF

J gene: TRBJ1-5
CDR3 length: 16
clone size: medium-sized
V gene: TRBV7-2
D gene: NA
CDR3 DNA: TGTGCCAGCAGCTTAGGGGTAGGGAGGCCCGATCAGCCCCAGCATTTT
CDR3 protein: CASSLGVGRPDQPQHF

J gene: TRBJ1-1
CDR3 length: 13
clone size: few
V gene: TRBV4-2
D gene: NA
CDR3 DNA: TGTGCCAGCAAGCCCCCAGGGCGGACTGAAGCTTTCTTT
CDR3 protein: CASKPPGRTEAFF

J gene: TRBJ2-1
CDR3 length: 12
clone size: NA
V gene: TRBV6-2/TRBV6-3
D gene: NA
CDR3 DNA: TGTGCCAGCAGTTTCTCCGCCTATGAGCAGTTCTTC
CDR3 protein: CASSFSAYEQFF

J gene: TRBJ1-4
CDR3 length: 15
clone size: NA
V gene: TRBV10-2
D gene: NA
CDR3 DNA: TGCGCCAGCAGTGAGTCGAACATCCTGCGGGAAAAACTGTTTTTT
CDR3 protein: CASSESNILREKLFF

J gene: TRBJ1-3
CDR3 length: 16
clone size: NA
V gene: TRBV5-4
D gene: NA
CDR3 DNA: TGTGCCAGCAGCACGGTGGGAGGGACCTCTGGAAACACCTTATATTTT
CDR3 protein: CASSTVGGTSGNTLYF

J gene: TRBJ1-2
CDR3 length: 13
clone size: medium-sized
V gene: TRBV30
D gene: NA
CDR3 DNA: TGTGCCTGGAGTGTCAGCGGAGGCGGTGGCTACACCTTC
CDR3 protein: CAWSVSGGGGYTF